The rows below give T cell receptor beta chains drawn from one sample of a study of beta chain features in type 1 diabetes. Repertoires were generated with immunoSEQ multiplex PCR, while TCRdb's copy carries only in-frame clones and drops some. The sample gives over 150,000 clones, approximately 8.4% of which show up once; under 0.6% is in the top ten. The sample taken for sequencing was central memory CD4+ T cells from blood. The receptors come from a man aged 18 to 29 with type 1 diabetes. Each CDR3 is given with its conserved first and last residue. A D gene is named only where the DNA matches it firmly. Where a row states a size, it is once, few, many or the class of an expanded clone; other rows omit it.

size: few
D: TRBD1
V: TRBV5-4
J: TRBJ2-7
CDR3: CASSSGLSGGYEQYF
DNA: TGTGCCAGCAGCTCCGGACTCTCAGGGGGCTACGAGCAGTACTTC

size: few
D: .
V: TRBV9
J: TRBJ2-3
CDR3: CASSVGSGSTTDTQYF
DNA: TGTGCCAGCAGCGTAGGTTCAGGGTCCACCACAGATACGCAGTATTTT

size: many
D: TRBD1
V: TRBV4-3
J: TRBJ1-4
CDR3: CASSSTGGGGEKLFF
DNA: TGCGCCAGCAGTTCTACAGGGGGCGGAGGTGAAAAACTGTTTTTT

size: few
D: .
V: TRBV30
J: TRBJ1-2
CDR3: CAWSVPGLYGYTF
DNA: TGTGCCTGGAGTGTACCAGGACTCTATGGCTACACCTTC

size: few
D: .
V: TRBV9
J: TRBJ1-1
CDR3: CASSVAAVMNTEAFF
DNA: TGTGCCAGCAGCGTAGCCGCAGTTATGAACACTGAAGCTTTCTTT

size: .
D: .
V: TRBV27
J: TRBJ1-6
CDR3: CASSSPSVALHF
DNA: TGTGCCAGCAGTTCCCCCTCGGTAGCCCTCCACTTT

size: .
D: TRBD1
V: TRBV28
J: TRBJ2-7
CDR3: CASSSGTVYNEQYF
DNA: TGTGCCAGCAGCTCCGGGACAGTGTACAACGAGCAGTACTTC

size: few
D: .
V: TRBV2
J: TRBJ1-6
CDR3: CASSGQFNNSPLHF
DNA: TGTGCCAGCAGTGGACAGTTCAATAATTCACCCCTCCACTTT

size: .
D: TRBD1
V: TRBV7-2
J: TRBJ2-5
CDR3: CASMPGQGGETQYF
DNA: TGTGCCAGCATGCCGGGACAGGGCGGGGAGACCCAGTACTTC

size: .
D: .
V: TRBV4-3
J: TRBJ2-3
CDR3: CASSQEKAGWQYF
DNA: TGCGCCAGCAGCCAAGAGAAGGCAGGGTGGCAGTATTTT

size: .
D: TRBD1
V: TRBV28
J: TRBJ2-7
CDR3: CASPRTGSYEQYF
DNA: TGTGCCAGCCCCCGGACAGGCTCCTACGAGCAGTACTTC

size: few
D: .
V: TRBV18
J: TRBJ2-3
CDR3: CASSPMRADTQYF
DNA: TGTGCCAGCTCACCAATGAGAGCAGATACGCAGTATTTT

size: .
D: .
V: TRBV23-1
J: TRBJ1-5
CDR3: CASSQSRTANSNQPQHF
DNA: TGCGCCAGCAGTCAATCGCGAACTGCAAATAGCAATCAGCCCCAGCATTTT

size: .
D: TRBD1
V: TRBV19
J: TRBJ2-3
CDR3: CASVSGTGRTDTQYF
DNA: TGTGCCAGTGTGTCCGGGACAGGGCGCACAGATACGCAGTATTTT

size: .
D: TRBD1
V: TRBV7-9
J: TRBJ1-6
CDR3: CASSFVSTTGGVGSPLHF
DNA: TGTGCCAGCAGCTTCGTCTCGACGACAGGGGGCGTAGGGTCACCCCTCCACTTT

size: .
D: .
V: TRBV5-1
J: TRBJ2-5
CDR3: CASRGGETQYF
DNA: TGCGCCAGCAGGGGAGGAGAGACCCAGTACTTC

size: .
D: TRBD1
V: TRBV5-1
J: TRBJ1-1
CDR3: CASSGTQGGDTEAFF
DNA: TGCGCCAGCAGCGGGACACAGGGGGGAGATACTGAAGCTTTCTTT

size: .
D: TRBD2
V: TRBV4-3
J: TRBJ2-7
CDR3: CASSQGLAELGYEQYF
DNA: TGCGCCAGCAGCCAAGGACTAGCGGAGCTCGGCTACGAGCAGTACTTC

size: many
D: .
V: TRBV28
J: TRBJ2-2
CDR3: CASSSGNTGELFF
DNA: TGTGCCAGCAGTTCGGGGAACACCGGGGAGCTGTTTTTT

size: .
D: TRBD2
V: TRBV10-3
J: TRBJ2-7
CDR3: CAIRGGTSGLGNEQYF
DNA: TGTGCCATCAGAGGAGGGACTAGCGGCCTGGGGAACGAGCAGTACTTC

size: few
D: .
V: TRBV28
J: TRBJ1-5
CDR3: CASSLAETNQPQHF
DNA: TGTGCCAGCAGTTTGGCAGAGACTAATCAGCCCCAGCATTTT

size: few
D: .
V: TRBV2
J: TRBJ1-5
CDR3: CASSVGQREQPQHF
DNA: TGTGCCAGCAGCGTCGGACAAAGGGAACAGCCCCAGCATTTT

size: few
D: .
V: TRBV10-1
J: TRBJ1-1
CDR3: CASSDGGANTEAFF
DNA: TGCGCCAGCAGTGACGGAGGGGCGAACACTGAAGCTTTCTTT

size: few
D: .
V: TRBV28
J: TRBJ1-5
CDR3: CAAAGDSNQPQHF
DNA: TGTGCCGCAGCAGGTGACAGCAATCAGCCCCAGCATTTT

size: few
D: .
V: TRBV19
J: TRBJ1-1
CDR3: CASSIRRLNTEAFF
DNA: TGTGCCAGTAGTATTCGGCGGCTGAACACTGAAGCTTTCTTT

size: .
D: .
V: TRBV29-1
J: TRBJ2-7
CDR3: CSVERPGDEQYF
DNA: TGCAGCGTTGAAAGGCCAGGGGACGAGCAGTACTTC

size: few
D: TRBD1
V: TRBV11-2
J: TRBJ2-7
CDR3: CASSSSTGYEQYF
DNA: TGTGCCAGCAGCTCCTCGACAGGGTACGAGCAGTACTTC

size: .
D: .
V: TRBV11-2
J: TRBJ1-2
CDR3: CASSPPGGYGYTF
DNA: TGTGCCAGCAGCCCCCCGGGAGGATATGGCTACACCTTC

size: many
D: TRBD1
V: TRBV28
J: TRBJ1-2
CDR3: CASRGNRGRWYGYTF
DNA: TGTGCCAGCAGGGGTAACAGGGGCCGGTGGTATGGCTACACCTTC

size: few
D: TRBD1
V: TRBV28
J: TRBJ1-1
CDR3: CASSTAGGSLGAFF
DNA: TGTGCCAGCAGTACTGCAGGGGGCAGTTTGGGAGCTTTCTTT

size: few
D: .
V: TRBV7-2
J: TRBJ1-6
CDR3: CASSPYGPGLPYNSPLHF
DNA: TGTGCCAGCAGCCCCTACGGCCCAGGACTCCCATATAATTCACCCCTCCACTTT

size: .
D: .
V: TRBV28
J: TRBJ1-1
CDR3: CASSLNRWGTEAFF
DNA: TGTGCCAGCAGTCTAAACAGGTGGGGTACTGAAGCTTTCTTT

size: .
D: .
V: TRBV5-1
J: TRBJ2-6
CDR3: CASSLALAPANVLTF
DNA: TGCGCCAGCAGCTTGGCACTAGCCCCGGCCAACGTCCTGACTTTC

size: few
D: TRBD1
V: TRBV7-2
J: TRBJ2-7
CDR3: CASSFSGTGSYEQYF
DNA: TGTGCCAGCAGCTTCTCCGGGACAGGGTCCTACGAGCAGTACTTC

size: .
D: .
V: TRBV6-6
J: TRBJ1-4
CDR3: CASSTQEYGKLFF
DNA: TGTGCCAGCAGTACACAGGAGTACGGGAAACTGTTTTTT

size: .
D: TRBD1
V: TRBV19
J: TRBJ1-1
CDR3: CASIKTGGGVDTEAFF
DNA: TGTGCCAGTATCAAGACTGGAGGGGGCGTAGACACTGAAGCTTTCTTT

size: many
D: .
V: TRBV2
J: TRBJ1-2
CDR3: CASSYAGGYTF
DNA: TGTGCCAGCAGTTACGCAGGAGGCTACACCTTC

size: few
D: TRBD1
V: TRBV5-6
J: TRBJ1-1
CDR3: CASSLVGGGEAFF
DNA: TGTGCCAGCAGCTTGGTTGGAGGGGGCGAAGCTTTCTTT

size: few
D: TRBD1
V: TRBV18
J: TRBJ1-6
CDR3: CASSPGAGQGYSPLHF
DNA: TGTGCCAGCTCCCCAGGTGCGGGACAGGGGTATTCACCCCTCCACTTT

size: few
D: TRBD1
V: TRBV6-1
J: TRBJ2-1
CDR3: CASSQQGAAYNEQFF
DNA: TGTGCCAGCAGTCAACAGGGGGCGGCTTACAATGAGCAGTTCTTC

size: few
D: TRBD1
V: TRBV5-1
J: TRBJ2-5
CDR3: CASSLGLDRGETQYF
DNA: TGCGCCAGCAGCCTAGGATTGGACAGGGGAGAGACCCAGTACTTC

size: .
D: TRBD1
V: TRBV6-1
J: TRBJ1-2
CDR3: CASSLGGQTTYGYTF
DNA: TGTGCCAGTTCTTTAGGGGGACAGACGACCTATGGCTACACCTTC

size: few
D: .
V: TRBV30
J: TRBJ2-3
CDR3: CAWSVQGADTQYF
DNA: TGTGCCTGGAGTGTACAGGGTGCAGATACGCAGTATTTT

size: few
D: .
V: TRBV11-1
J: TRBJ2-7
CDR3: CASSARRESDEQYF
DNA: TGTGCCAGCAGCGCCCGTCGGGAGAGTGACGAGCAGTACTTC

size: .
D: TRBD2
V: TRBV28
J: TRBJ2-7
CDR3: CASNTRGGSYEQYF
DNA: TGTGCCAGCAATACCCGGGGGGGCTCCTACGAGCAGTACTTC

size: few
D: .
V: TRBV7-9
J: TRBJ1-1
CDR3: CASSFRGGTEAFF
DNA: TGTGCCAGCAGCTTTCGGGGAGGAACTGAAGCTTTCTTT

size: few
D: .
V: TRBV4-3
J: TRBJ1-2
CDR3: CASSQLRPGGNYGYTF
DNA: TGCGCCAGCAGCCAATTAAGACCGGGGGGGAACTATGGCTACACCTTC

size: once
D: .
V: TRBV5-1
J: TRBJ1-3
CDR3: CASSPGQLFSGNTIYF
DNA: TGCGCCAGCAGCCCCGGACAGCTTTTCTCTGGAAACACCATATATTTT

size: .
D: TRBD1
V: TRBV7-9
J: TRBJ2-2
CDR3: CASSDGQGRVTGELFF
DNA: TGTGCCAGCAGCGACGGACAGGGACGGGTCACCGGGGAGCTGTTTTTT

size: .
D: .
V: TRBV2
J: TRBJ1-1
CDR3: CASSVAGSTEAFF
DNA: TGTGCCAGCAGTGTAGCTGGGAGCACTGAAGCTTTCTTT

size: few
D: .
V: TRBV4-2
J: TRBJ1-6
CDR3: CASSLDAGDSPLHF
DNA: TGTGCCAGCAGCTTGGATGCAGGGGATTCACCCCTCCACTTT